Reported below is one T cell receptor (beta chain). Its target is unknown. The TCR beta profiling, which covered VDJ combination and CDR3 sequence, was carried out using genomic DNA as the template. A single record per CDR3 protein comes from TCRdb applying MiXCR to the reads. This sample has approximately 190,000 distinct CDR3 sequences, with approximately 50% found just once. These data belong to a study of CD8+CD57+ T cells in acquired aplastic anemia. For the study at large: Average DNA yield from sorted CD4+ and CD8+ cells was approximately 3 ug.

Patients chosen for sequencing had shown CD8+CD57+ cell expansion by flow cytometry. Patients uniformly had severe acquired aplastic anemia. The CDR3 contains 15 residues. Trimming took 5 bases from V and 1 from J, leaving 11 bases between them. Per the germline V gene, CDR1 is ENHRY and CDR2 is SYGVKD. Study findings and constraints: Patients and controls had in common some 30 CD8+ CDR3 sequences.

Sequencing was performed on sorted CD4+, CD8+, or CD8+CD57+ T cells (not recorded which) from PBMCs. The gene calls are TRBV10-3 and TRBJ2-2, with D perhaps given as TRBD1 or TRBD2 (5 bases each). This TCR was sampled from a human donor with aplastic anemia. The DNA for the CDR3 is TGTGCCATCAGTAGAGGGACGTTGAACACCGGGGAGCTGTTTTTT. It codes for CAISRGTLNTGELFF.